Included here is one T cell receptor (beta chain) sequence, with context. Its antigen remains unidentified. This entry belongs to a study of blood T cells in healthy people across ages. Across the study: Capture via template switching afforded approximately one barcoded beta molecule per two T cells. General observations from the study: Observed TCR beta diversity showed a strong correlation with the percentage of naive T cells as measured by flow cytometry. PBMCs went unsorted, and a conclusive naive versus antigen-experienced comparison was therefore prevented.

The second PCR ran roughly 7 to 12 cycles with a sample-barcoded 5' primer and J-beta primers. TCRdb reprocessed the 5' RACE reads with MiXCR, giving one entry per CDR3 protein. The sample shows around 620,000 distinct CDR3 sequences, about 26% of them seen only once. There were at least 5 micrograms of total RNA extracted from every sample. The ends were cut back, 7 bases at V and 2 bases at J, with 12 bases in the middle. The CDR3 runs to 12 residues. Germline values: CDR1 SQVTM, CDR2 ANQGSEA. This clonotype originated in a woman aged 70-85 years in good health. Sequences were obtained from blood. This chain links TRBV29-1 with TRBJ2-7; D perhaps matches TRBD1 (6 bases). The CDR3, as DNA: TGCAGCGCCCGGACAGAGGCCTACGAGCAGTACTTC. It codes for CSARTEAYEQYF.